This TCR beta chain emerged from a study of T cell responses to AZD1222 COVID-19 vaccine (dated by TCRdb to 2020 to 2022). Background on the whole study: A total of about 240 trial participants underwent TCR sequencing, of whom around 200 received two doses of AZD1222 and some 25 received two doses of the MenACWY control vaccine. Trial participants were enrolled into age subgroups of 18-55, 56-69 and 70-plus years, which contained approximately 150, 30 and 60 TCR-sequenced participants, respectively. Points the paper makes about the study in general: Participants were mostly white British, with more females than males. The authors suggested clonal diversity may have been underestimated. In the small 56-69-year group, the increase in depth fell short of significance, most likely because of low power. Conclusions about previously exposed vaccinees are limited because only a handful of AZD1222 recipients were SARS-CoV-2 seropositive at baseline. The whole spike protein was spanned by vaccine-associated CD4 TCRs, and dominant responses were seen in regions 160-218 and 743-854. Spike-specific TCR breadth and depth rose significantly after two AZD1222 doses compared with day 0 and with MenACWY recipients. No day 14 peak-response samples were available, so repertoires were characterized only after the peak T cell response. Epitopes outside the regions mutated in the B.1.351 and B.1.1.7 variants were reportedly recognized by nearly half of the unique spike-specific TCRs.

Turning to this clone: Its specific antigen is unknown. No base quality information exists; no much larger clone differs at one position.

According to the study, the label for this sample's time point signals: about 28 days (+/-7) after the second vaccine dose. AZD1222 recipients whose second dose came at about 4 weeks and those whose second dose came at about 12 weeks were combined into one group, since spike-specific TCR depth and breadth did not differ between the two schedules. Vaccinee samples came from UK trials COV001 and COV002, including a single-blind randomized controlled phase 2/3 trial of AZD1222 (ChAdOx1 nCoV-19) in healthy adults. For TCRbeta chain sequencing, PBMC samples from trial participants were taken at day 0 and at day 28 after the second dose. Including the terminal cysteine and phenylalanine, the CDR3 comprises 14 residues. The only DNA kept is the CDR3, 42 bases in frame from the first base. V ends up 3 bases short and J 4 bases short, with an unmatched junction base count of 5. The germline V gene sets CDR1 to KGHSH and CDR2 to LQKENI.

The CDR3 regions of human TCRbeta chains were analyzed by immunosequencing. The paper's data handling went like this. Repertoire TCRs were matched against a reference library of SARS-CoV-2-specific TCRs generated with the MIRA antigen-specificity platform. Breadth was defined as the fraction of unique TCRs that were SARS-CoV-2-associated, and depth was defined as the fraction of total T cells that were SARS-CoV-2-associated. Each spike-specific TCR was assigned to its reactive spike region and to a CD4 or CD8 class using the MIRA data. Log10-transformed breadth and depth values were compared by one-way ANOVA with Sidak's multiple comparisons tests. TCRdb stores this immuneACCESS table with in-frame sequences only. Part of the clones is absent; in the studies checked, under half of the shortfall reflects unresolved V genes, and no reason is known for the rest. V and J calls and clone size are as listed in that table; D and trimming were resolved from the DNA. For this sample the table gives 120,000 or so clones, of which roughly 88% were detected only once. Roughly a quarter of the sample rests with the top ten.

The V and J genes are TRBV18 and TRBJ1-1, and 7 junction bases match TRBD1. The material sequenced was peripheral blood, taken 28 days after the second AZD1222 dose. This receptor was identified in an adult who received the AZD1222 COVID-19 vaccine. The CDR3 reads as follows: CASSPQGEATEAFF. In nucleotide form, the sequence is TGTGCCAGCTCACCCCAGGGGGAGGCCACTGAAGCTTTCTTT. With the rest looked up from the reference TRBV18 and TRBJ1-1 genes rather than sequenced, the full variable domain is NAGVMQNPRHLVRRRGQEARLRCSPMKGHSHVYWYRQLPEEGLKFMVYLQKENIIDESGMPKERFSAEFPKEGPSILRIQQVVRGDSAAYFCASSPQGEATEAFFGQGTRLTVV.